The TCR beta chain under discussion was sequenced for a study of beta chain features in type 1 diabetes. This clone was counted only a few times. Its target is unknown. Expressed TCRB transcripts were sequenced because the isolated RNA had all been reverse transcribed beforehand. TCRdb keeps only in-frame clones here, not all; method: immunoSEQ multiplex PCR. The data contain some 640,000 clones, 11% to 15% of them seen just once; the ten biggest clones take up roughly 0.04%. CDR1 is SGHTA, CDR2 FQGNSA, per germline. The CDR3 consists of 15 residues. The J segment lost 0 bases and the V segment lost 4 bases, leaving 4 bases of the junction unmatched. Study-wide results and caveats: Fewer insertions but more deletions were seen at VDJ junctions in type 1 diabetes patients. TCRB repertoires of naive, central memory and Treg cells appeared more similar among patients than among healthy donors. Moderate yet significant TCRB CDR3 shortening was seen in Type 1 diabetes patients in all four CD4+ subsets.

The clonotype comes from a man younger than 35 with type 1 diabetes. The chain recombines TRBV7-2 with TRBJ1-2, with 8 bases lining up with TRBD1. Material for sequencing was naive CD4+ T cells from blood. CDR3 amino acids: CASSWTGRSNYGYTF. The CDR3 coding sequence is TGTGCCAGCAGCTGGACAGGGCGTTCTAACTATGGCTACACCTTC. Based on the CDR3 plus reference TRBV7-2 and TRBJ1-2, the full variable domain is GAGVSQSPSNKVTEKGKDVELRCDPISGHTALYWYRQSLGQGLEFLIYFQGNSAPDKSGLPSDRFSAERTGGSVSTLTIQRTQQEDSAVYLCASSWTGRSNYGYTFGSGTRLTVV.